This T cell receptor (beta chain) stems from a study of blood T cells in healthy people across ages. Study-level points and caveats: Per million T cells, TCR beta diversity dropped about linearly as age rose. Because donor CMV status was unknown, expanded clonotype changes were possibly confounded. Strong correlation existed between TCR beta diversity and naive T cell percentage.

Germline CDR1 SGHTA, CDR2 FQGNSA. The CDR3 length is 15 residues. Trimming left V 1 base short and J 8 bases short, with 15 bases between. The table lists this clonotype with a count of one. Its target is not known. Through a sample-barcoded 5' primer and a J-beta primer mix, a second PCR was run for roughly 7 to 12 cycles. TCRdb redid the calling of the 5' RACE reads with MiXCR, one entry per CDR3 protein. The profile shows approximately 1.5 million distinct CDR3 sequences, 35% to 45% of them singletons. The J gene is TRBJ2-1, the V gene TRBV7-2; D is perhaps TRBD1 or TRBD2 (5 bases each). The sequenced sample was blood. This TCR was sampled from a young woman in good health. CDR3 nucleotide sequence: TGTGCCAGCAGCTTAGTGGCAGGGCGGGTACATGAGCAGTTCTTC. Residues: CASSLVAGRVHEQFF.